The clone carrying this TCR beta chain is medium-sized in the sample. Its antigen is unknown. The CDR3 sequence is 16 residues long. The germline V gene has CDR1 MNHNS and CDR2 SASEGT. With 6 bases clipped from V and 4 bases from J, the junction kept 9 bases outside the gene matches. This entry is derived from a study of molecular identifiers for immune sequencing clone quantification. Study-wide background: Replicates partitioned RNA from approximately 20,000 or 100,000 naive CD8 cells into five parts, sequencing four.

From the PCR reads, TCRdb called clonotypes with MiXCR, one entry per CDR3 protein. The repertoire includes around 25,000 distinct CDR3 sequences, about 15% of them detected once, and 0.95% to 1% sits in the top ten. Whole-study findings and limits: In CMV-specific effectors, clones above 20 copies held over 99% of molecules; naive, under 1%.

The clonotype originates from a human donor in good health. Some libraries in this study had Jurkat cell RNA spiked in. The sequenced sample consisted of naive CD8+ T cells from blood, with Jurkat cell RNA spiked in. Subset denoted: FACS-sorted CD8+CD4-CCR7+CD45RA+ naive T cells. This rearrangement joins TRBV6-1 to TRBJ2-3, with 11 bases identical to TRBD2. In DNA form, the CDR3 reads TGTGCCAGCAGCTTACTAGCGGGAGTGGGTGCAGATACGCAGTATTTT. Translating it yields CASSLLAGVGADTQYF.